Within the sample, the clone carrying this T cell receptor beta chain is medium-sized. As yet, its antigen is unknown. The time point here: sample taken at primary tumor resection. Sequencing of whole RNA from tumor, nontumor lung or frozen PBMC involved no sorting. The sample comes from a study of spatial heterogeneity in lung cancer. The study tagged each TCR cDNA molecule with a unique molecular identifier. MiXCR, applied by TCRdb to the 5' RACE reads, yields one record per CDR3 protein. The sample carries 4,200 or so distinct CDR3 sequences, 7.5% to 9.5% recorded once. Findings of the study overall: Higher tumor mutation counts went along with higher counts of expanded intratumoral alpha and beta TCRs.

This sequence originates from a male donor with early-stage non-small cell lung cancer. The sequencing here drew on lung tumor tissue, taken at surgery.

The CDR3 is CASRRLAGATGELFF. The CDR3 bases are TGTGCCAGTAGACGGCTAGCGGGAGCCACCGGGGAGCTGTTTTTT. V usage is TRBV19 and J usage is TRBJ2-2; TRBD2 agrees at 10 bases. V lost 6 bases to trimming and J lost 4 bases; unmatched junction nucleotides: 5. The CDR3 length is 15 residues. The germline V gene encodes CDR1 LNHDA and CDR2 SQIVND (reference sequence). The full variable domain, with the rest looked up from reference TRBV19 and TRBJ2-2, is DGGITQSPKYLFRKEGQNVTLSCEQNLNHDAMYWYRQDPGQGLRLIYYSQIVNDFQKGDIAEGYSVSREKKESFPLTVTSAQKNPTAFYLCASRRLAGATGELFFGEGSRLTVL.